This T cell receptor (beta chain) appears in the sequencing data of a study of metastatic and nonmetastatic thyroid tumors. Across the whole study: Repertoires from blood and tumor or nodule tissue of malignant and benign thyroid patients were compared. Study-wide points: Across blood and tumor, TCR beta diversity in malignant thyroid tumors was reportedly significantly higher than in benign nodules.

Looked up from germline, CDR1 is MDHEN and CDR2 is SYDVKM. The CDR3 has 15 residues. Trimming shortened V by 0 bases and J by 9 bases, and 15 bases separated the two germline ends. In the authors' methods: Built for papillary thyroid cancer, a distant-metastasis classifier drew on CDR3 differences across clinicopathological groups. TCRdb re-analyzed the PCR reads using MiXCR. The V and J calls here are based on TCRdb, not the publication. The sample holds tens of thousands of clones, about a sixth seen once. This clone has just a few counts. The antigen remains unidentified. There were no patients who had received any treatment before thyroid surgery.

J is TRBJ2-1 and V is TRBV28, with D tentatively TRBD1 (6 bases). This clonotype was obtained from a male donor with papillary thyroid cancer or a benign thyroid nodule (not recorded which). Some clones in this sample may be carry-over from other donors' samples. Sequenced: blood. The CDR3 region is CASSLWDTGYTEQFF. The CDR3 coding sequence is TGTGCCAGCAGTTTATGGGATACAGGGTATACTGAGCAGTTCTTC.